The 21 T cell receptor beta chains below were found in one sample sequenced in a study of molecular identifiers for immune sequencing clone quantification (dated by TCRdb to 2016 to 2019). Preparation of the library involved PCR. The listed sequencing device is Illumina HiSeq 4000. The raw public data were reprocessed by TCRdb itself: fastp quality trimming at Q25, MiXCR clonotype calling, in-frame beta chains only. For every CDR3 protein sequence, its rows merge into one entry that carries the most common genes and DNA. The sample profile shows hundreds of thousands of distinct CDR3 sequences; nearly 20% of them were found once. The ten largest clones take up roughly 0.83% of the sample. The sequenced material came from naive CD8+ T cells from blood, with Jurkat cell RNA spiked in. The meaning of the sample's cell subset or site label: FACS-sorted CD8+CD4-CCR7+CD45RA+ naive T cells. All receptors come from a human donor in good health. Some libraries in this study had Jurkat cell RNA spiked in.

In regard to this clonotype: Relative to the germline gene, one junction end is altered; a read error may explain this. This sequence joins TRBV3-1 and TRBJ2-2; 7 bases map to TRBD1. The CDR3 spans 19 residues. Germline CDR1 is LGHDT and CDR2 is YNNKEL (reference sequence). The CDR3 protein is CASGQESDRKSANTGEPFF. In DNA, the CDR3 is TGTGCCAGCGGCCAAGAGTCGGACAGGAAATCCGCGAACACCGGGGAGCCGTTTTTT.

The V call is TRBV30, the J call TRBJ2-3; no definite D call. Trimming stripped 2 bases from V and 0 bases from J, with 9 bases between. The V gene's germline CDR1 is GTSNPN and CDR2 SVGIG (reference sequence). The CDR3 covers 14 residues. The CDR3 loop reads CAWSLISSTDTQYF. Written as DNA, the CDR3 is TGTGCCTGGAGTTTGATCAGTAGCACAGATACGCAGTATTTT.

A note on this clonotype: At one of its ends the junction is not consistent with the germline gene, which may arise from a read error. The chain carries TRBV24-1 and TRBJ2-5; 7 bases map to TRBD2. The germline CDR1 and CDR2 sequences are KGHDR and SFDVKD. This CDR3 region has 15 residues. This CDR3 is CATRDLGSGMETQYF. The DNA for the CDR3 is TGTGCCACCAGAGATTTGGGGAGCGGGATGGAGACCCAGTACTTC.

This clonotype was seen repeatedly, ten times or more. The CDR3 DNA is TGTGCCAGCAGTTACCCTACTAGCGGGGGATTCCTAACAGATACGCAGTATTTT. As protein: CASSYPTSGGFLTDTQYF. The chain links TRBV6-2 or TRBV6-3 to TRBJ2-3; 11 bases agree with TRBD2. Germline V CDR1 and CDR2: MNHEY, SVGEGT. J was trimmed by 3 bases and V by 2 bases; bases with no gene match: 10. The length of the CDR3 is 18 residues.

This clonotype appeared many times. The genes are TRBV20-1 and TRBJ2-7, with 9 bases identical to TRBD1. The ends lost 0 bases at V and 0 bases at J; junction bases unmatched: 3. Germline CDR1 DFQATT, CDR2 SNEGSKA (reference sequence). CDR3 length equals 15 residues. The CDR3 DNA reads TGCAGTGCTAGAGACAAGACAGGGGGCTCCTACGAGCAGTACTTC. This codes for CSARDKTGGSYEQYF.

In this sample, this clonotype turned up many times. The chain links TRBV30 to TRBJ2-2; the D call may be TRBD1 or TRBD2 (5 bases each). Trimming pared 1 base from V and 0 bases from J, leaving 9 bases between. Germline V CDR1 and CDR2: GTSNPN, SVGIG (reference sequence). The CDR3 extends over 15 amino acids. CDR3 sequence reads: CAWSDGTANTGELFF. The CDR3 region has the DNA TGTGCCTGGAGTGATGGGACCGCGAACACCGGGGAGCTGTTTTTT. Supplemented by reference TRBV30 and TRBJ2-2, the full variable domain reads SQTIHQWPATLVQPVGSPLSLECTVEGTSNPNLYWYRQAAGRGLQLLFYSVGIGQISSEVPQNLSASRPQDRQFILSSKKLLLSDSGFYLCAWSDGTANTGELFFGEGSRLTVL.

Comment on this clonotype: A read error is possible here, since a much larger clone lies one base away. The CDR3 coding sequence is TGTACCAGCAGTTTATTTCCCGGTGAGCAGTTCTTC. Translated: CTSSLFPGEQFF. The J gene is TRBJ2-1, the V gene TRBV28; D not resolved. The CDR3 runs to 12 residues. Germline lookup yields CDR1 MDHEN and CDR2 SYDVKM.

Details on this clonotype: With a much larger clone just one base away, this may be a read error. The CDR3 sequence: CAGSSWDQAETQYF. The CDR3 nucleotides are TGTGCCGGCAGTTCCTGGGACCAGGCGGAGACCCAGTACTTC. V is TRBV7-6 and J is TRBJ2-5, with D tentatively TRBD1 or TRBD2 (5 bases each). Germline V lookup: CDR1 SGHVS, CDR2 FNYEAQ. The CDR3 has 14 residues.

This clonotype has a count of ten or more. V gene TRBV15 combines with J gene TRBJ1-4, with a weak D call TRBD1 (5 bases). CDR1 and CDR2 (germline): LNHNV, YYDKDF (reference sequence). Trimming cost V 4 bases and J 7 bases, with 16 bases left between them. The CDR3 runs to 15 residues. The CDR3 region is CATSMGRDLFEKLFF. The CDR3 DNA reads TGTGCCACCAGCATGGGAAGGGACCTTTTTGAAAAACTGTTTTTT.

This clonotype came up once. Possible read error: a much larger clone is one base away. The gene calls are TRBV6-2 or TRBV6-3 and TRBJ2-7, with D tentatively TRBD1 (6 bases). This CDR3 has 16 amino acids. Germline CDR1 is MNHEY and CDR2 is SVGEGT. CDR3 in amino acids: CASSYSISRGSYEQCF. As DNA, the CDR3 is TGTGCCAGCAGTTACTCGATTTCAAGGGGGAGCTACGAGCAGTGCTTC.

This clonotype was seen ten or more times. CDR3 in DNA: TGTGCCAGTAGTATCGGGGGCGGCAAAAACATTCAGTACTTC. The encoded protein is CASSIGGGKNIQYF. The rearrangement uses TRBV19 and TRBJ2-4, with D perhaps being TRBD1 or TRBD2 (6 bases each). CDR1 and CDR2 (germline): LNHDA, SQIVND (reference sequence). The CDR3 covers 14 residues. Trimming shortened V by 3 bases and J by 3 bases, and 9 bases separated the two germline ends. The full variable domain, in which reference TRBV19 and TRBJ2-4 provide the parts outside the CDR3, is DGGITQSPKYLFRKEGQNVTLSCEQNLNHDAMYWYRQDPGQGLRLIYYSQIVNDFQKGDIAEGYSVSREKKESFPLTVTSAQKNPTAFYLCASSIGGGKNIQYFGAGTRLSVL.

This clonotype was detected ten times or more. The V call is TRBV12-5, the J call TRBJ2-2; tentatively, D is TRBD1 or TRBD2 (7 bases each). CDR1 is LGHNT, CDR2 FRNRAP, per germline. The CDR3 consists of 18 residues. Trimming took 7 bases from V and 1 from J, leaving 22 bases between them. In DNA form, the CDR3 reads TGTGCTAGTGCCTTCCCCCTAAGCGGGACAGAGAACACCGGGGAGCTGTTTTTT. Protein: CASAFPLSGTENTGELFF.

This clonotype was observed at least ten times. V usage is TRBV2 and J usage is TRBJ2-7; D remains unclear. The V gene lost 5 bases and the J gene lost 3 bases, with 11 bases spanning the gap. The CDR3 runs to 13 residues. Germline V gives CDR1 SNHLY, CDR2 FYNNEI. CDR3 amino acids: CASSPPAGYEQYF. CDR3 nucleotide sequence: TGTGCCAGCAGTCCCCCAGCCGGCTACGAGCAGTACTTC.

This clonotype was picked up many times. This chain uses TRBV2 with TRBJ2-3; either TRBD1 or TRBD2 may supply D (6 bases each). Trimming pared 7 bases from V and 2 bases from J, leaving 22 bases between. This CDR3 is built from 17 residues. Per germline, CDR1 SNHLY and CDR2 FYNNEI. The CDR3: CASMGSGGHTLTDTQYF. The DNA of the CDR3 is TGTGCCAGCATGGGTTCCGGGGGCCACACTCTCACAGATACGCAGTATTTT.

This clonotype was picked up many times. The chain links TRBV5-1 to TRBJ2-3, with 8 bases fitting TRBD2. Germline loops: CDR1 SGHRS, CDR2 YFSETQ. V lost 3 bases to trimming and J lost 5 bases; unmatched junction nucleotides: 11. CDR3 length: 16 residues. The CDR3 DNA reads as TGCGCCAGCAGCTCCGTACTAGCGGACCTCCAAGATACGCAGTATTTT. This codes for CASSSVLADLQDTQYF.

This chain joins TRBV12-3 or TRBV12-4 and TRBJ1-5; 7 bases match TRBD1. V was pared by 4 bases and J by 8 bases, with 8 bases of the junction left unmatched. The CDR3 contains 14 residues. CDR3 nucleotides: TGTGCCAGCAGTTCAGGGACAGAAAAAGAGCCCCAGCATTTT. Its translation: CASSSGTEKEPQHF.

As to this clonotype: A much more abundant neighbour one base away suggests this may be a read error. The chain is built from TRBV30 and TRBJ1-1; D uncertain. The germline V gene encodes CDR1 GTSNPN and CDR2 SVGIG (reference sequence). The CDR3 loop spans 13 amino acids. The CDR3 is CAWGVSPTTEAFF. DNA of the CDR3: TGTGCCTGGGGTGTTTCGCCTACCACTGAAGCTTTCTTT.

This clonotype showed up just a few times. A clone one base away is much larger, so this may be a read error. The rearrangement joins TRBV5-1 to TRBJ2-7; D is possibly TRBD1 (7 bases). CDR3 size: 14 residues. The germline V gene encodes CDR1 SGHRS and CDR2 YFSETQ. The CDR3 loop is CASSWSQGGYEQCF. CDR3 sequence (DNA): TGCGCCAGCAGCTGGAGCCAGGGGGGCTACGAGCAGTGCTTC.

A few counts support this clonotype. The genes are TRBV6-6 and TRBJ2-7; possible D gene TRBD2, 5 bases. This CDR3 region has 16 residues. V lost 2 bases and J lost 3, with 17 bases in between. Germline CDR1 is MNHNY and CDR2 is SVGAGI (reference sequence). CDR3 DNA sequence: TGTGCCAGCAGTTACCTTTTAGGTTCGGGGAACTACGAGCAGTACTTC. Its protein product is CASSYLLGSGNYEQYF.

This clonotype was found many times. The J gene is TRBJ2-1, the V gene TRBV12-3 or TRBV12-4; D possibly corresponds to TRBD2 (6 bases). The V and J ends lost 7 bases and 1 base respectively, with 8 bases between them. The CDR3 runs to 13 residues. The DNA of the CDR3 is TGTGCCAGCATAGGAGGGTCCTACAATGAGCAGTTCTTC. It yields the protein CASIGGSYNEQFF.

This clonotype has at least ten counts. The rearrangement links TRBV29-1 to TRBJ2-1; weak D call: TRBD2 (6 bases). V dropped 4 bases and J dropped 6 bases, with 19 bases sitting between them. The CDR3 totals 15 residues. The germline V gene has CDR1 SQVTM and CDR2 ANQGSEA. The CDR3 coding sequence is TGCAGCGTTGGCGGGACTGGCCCCGAACGCAATGAGCAGTTCTTC. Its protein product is CSVGGTGPERNEQFF.